Listed below are T cell receptor beta chains from one sample, sequenced in a study of spatial heterogeneity in lung cancer. TCRdb redid the calling of the 5' RACE reads with MiXCR, one entry per CDR3 protein. The top ten hold around 33% of the sample, which has about 47,000 distinct CDR3 sequences, roughly 8.1% seen once. Sample: PBMCs, taken at follow-up. The receptors were sampled from a female donor with early-stage non-small cell lung cancer. Each CDR3 is given with its conserved first and last residue. Each record gives: CDR3 protein, CDR3 DNA, J gene, D gene, clone size, V gene. The D gene is left open where the match is weak. Expanded clones get a size class; other rows say once, few or many, or leave the size out.

CASSPGQFGYTF,TGTGCCAGCAGCCCGGGACAGTTTGGCTACACCTTC,TRBJ1-2,TRBD1,many,TRBV3-1
CASSYSNQAGGVPDTQYF,TGTGCCAGCAGTTACTCGAATCAGGCAGGGGGCGTTCCAGATACGCAGTATTTT,TRBJ2-3,TRBD1,many,TRBV6-5
CASSDGTYEQYF,TGTGCCAGCAGCGACGGTACCTACGAGCAGTACTTC,TRBJ2-7,NA,many,TRBV6-1
CASTLGSSGGAKETQYF,TGCGCCAGCACCCTTGGAAGTAGCGGCGGGGCCAAAGAGACCCAGTACTTC,TRBJ2-5,NA,many,TRBV5-1
CASSSGNQPQHF,TGTGCCAGCAGCAGCGGCAATCAGCCCCAGCATTTT,TRBJ1-5,NA,few,TRBV28
CASRRQGSEAFF,TGTGCCAGCCGTCGGCAGGGGTCAGAAGCTTTCTTT,TRBJ1-1,NA,NA,TRBV6-5
CASSGGLDNEQFF,TGTGCTAGCAGCGGGGGTCTAGACAATGAGCAGTTCTTC,TRBJ2-1,TRBD2,many,TRBV7-7
CASSFSADFSNTGELFF,TGTGCCAGCAGTTTCTCAGCGGATTTTTCTAACACCGGGGAGCTGTTTTTT,TRBJ2-2,NA,few,TRBV12-3/TRBV12-4
CASSDTAVLQDTQYF,TGTGCCAGCAGTGATACCGCGGTTCTGCAAGATACGCAGTATTTT,TRBJ2-3,NA,many,TRBV2
CASRREGGNTEAFF,TGTGCCAGCCGCAGGGAGGGGGGCAACACTGAAGCTTTCTTT,TRBJ1-1,NA,many,TRBV7-3
CASSLARSLKETQYF,TGTGCCAGCAGCTTAGCGAGGTCCCTAAAAGAGACCCAGTACTTC,TRBJ2-5,NA,NA,TRBV7-2
CASMLAVAGEQYF,TGTGCCAGCATGTTGGCGGTGGCAGGGGAGCAGTACTTC,TRBJ2-7,NA,many,TRBV28
CSVGLAGGQNIQYF,TGCAGCGTCGGACTAGCGGGGGGGCAAAACATTCAGTACTTC,TRBJ2-4,TRBD2,many,TRBV29-1
CASSLSETRQETQYF,TGTGCCAGCAGCTTGTCGGAGACTAGACAAGAGACCCAGTACTTC,TRBJ2-5,NA,NA,TRBV5-4
CASSVRDEGEKLFF,TGTGCCAGCAGCGTCAGGGACGAGGGTGAAAAACTGTTTTTT,TRBJ1-4,NA,many,TRBV5-5
CASSLRSGGMYEQYF,TGTGCCAGCAGCTTAAGGAGCGGGGGGATGTACGAGCAGTACTTC,TRBJ2-7,TRBD2,many,TRBV7-2
CASSSQWGLRDEQFF,TGTGCCAGCAGCTCTCAATGGGGGCTTAGGGATGAGCAGTTCTTC,TRBJ2-1,NA,many,TRBV7-2
CSASPPSGASDTQYF,TGCAGTGCTTCCCCCCCCAGCGGGGCTTCAGATACGCAGTATTTT,TRBJ2-3,TRBD2,NA,TRBV20-1
CASSPPSARAKNIQYF,TGTGCCAGCAGCCCTCCGTCAGCCAGGGCCAAAAACATTCAGTACTTC,TRBJ2-4,NA,few,TRBV3-1
CASSSHRTGPEQYF,TGCGCCAGCAGTTCCCACAGGACAGGGCCAGAGCAGTACTTC,TRBJ2-7,TRBD1,few,TRBV10-1
CASSPGQGSRPFF,TGCGCCAGCAGCCCGGGACAGGGGTCTCGTCCGTTTTTT,TRBJ1-4,TRBD1,medium-sized,TRBV5-1
CASRSGLSTDTQYF,TGTGCCAGCAGGTCAGGTCTTAGCACAGATACGCAGTATTTT,TRBJ2-3,NA,few,TRBV27